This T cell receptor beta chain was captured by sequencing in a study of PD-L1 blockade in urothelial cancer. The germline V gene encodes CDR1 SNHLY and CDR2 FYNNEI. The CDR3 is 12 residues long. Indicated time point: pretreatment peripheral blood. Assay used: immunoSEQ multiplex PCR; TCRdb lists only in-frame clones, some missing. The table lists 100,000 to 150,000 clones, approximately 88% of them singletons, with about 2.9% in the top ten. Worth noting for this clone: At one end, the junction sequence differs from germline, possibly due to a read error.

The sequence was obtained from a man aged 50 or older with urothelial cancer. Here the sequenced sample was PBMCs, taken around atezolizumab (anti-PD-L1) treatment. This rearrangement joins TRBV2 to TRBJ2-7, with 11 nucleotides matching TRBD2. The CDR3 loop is CASSTIAGGSGF. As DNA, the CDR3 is TGTGCCAGCAGTACAATAGCGGGAGGGTCGGGCTTC.